These 26 T cell receptor beta chains were all obtained from the same sample, sequenced in a study of STAT3 mutations in large granular lymphocyte leukemia. Their antigens are not known. Method: immunoSEQ multiplex PCR; TCRdb's copy keeps in-frame clones and lacks some. Among some 13,000 clones listed, around 90% were seen once. Findings and caveats of the study: Every T-LGLL patient had at least one immunodominant TCRbeta clonotype.

Sample: PBMCs. The receptor set was obtained from a human donor with T large granular lymphocyte leukemia. Some clones in this sample may be carry-over from other donors' samples.

This clone appeared once. This sequence joins TRBV7-9 and TRBJ2-1, with 8 bases lining up with TRBD2. Looked up from germline, CDR1 is SEHNR and CDR2 is FQNEAQ (reference sequence). Trimming cost V 5 bases and J 4 bases; bases outside gene matches: 7. The CDR3 is made up of 15 amino acids. The CDR3 loop reads CASSDTSGDYNEQFF. CDR3 DNA sequence: TGTGCCAGCAGCGACACTAGCGGCGATTACAATGAGCAGTTCTTC.

As to this clone: Other DNA variants within this sample encode the same CDR3. The rearrangement links TRBV27 to TRBJ2-3, with no clear D. CDR1 and CDR2 (germline): MNHEY, SMNVEV (reference sequence). Trimming shortened V by 5 bases and J by 0 bases, and 3 bases separated the two germline ends. This CDR3 is built from 12 residues. CDR3: CASSPSTDTQYF. CDR3 DNA sequence: TGTGCCAGCAGTCCGAGCACAGATACGCAGTATTTT.

This chain joins TRBV19 and TRBJ1-5; the match to TRBD1 covers 8 bases. The V segment lost 7 bases and the J segment 6 bases; nucleotides outside the gene matches: 8. This CDR3 has 14 residues. Germline V gene lookup returns CDR1 LNHDA and CDR2 SQIVND (reference sequence). The CDR3 DNA sequence: TGTGCCAGTAAGGAGACAGGGGAGGGTCAGCCCCAGCATTTT. Its translation is CASKETGEGQPQHF.

The chain uses TRBV6-6 and TRBJ2-7; 8 nucleotides match TRBD1. Germline lookup yields CDR1 MNHNY and CDR2 SVGAGI (reference sequence). V lost 4 bases to trimming and J lost 3 bases; unmatched junction nucleotides: 5. The CDR3 extends over 14 amino acids. CDR3 nucleotides: TGTGCCAGCAGTTCGTCGGGACAGGTCTACGAGCAGTACTTC. Translating gives CASSSSGQVYEQYF.

V and J are TRBV2 and TRBJ1-6, with 10 bases aligning to TRBD1. V trimming: 6 bases; J trimming: 2 bases; junction bases outside the gene matches: 7. From germline, CDR1 is SNHLY and CDR2 FYNNEI. The CDR3 runs 17 residues. The chain's CDR3 is CASSGADRGTYNSPLHF. The DNA of the CDR3 is TGTGCCAGCAGCGGGGCGGACAGGGGGACCTATAATTCACCCCTCCACTTT.

This chain uses TRBV5-4 with TRBJ1-1, with 8 bases identical to TRBD1. Germline CDR1 SGHNT, CDR2 YYREEE (reference sequence). V dropped 4 bases and J dropped 2; count of bases not matched to a gene: 10. The CDR3 is 16 amino acids. The CDR3 is CASSKERQGTNTEAFF. CDR3 coding DNA: TGTGCCAGCAGCAAGGAACGACAGGGGACCAACACTGAAGCTTTCTTT. Combining the CDR3 with reference TRBV5-4 and TRBJ1-1 gives the whole variable domain ETGVTQSPTHLIKTRGQQVTLRCSSQSGHNTVSWYQQALGQGPQFIFQYYREEENGRGNFPPRFSGLQFPNYSSELNVNALELDDSALYLCASSKERQGTNTEAFFGQGTRLTVV.

The V gene is TRBV7-3, the J gene TRBJ1-1; perhaps TRBD1 as D (5 bases). From germline, CDR1 is SGHTA and CDR2 FQGTGA. V shed 2 bases and J shed 5 bases, with 9 bases lying between them. The CDR3 loop spans 13 amino acids. CDR3 residues: CASSLGGRTEAFF. In DNA form, the CDR3 reads TGTGCCAGCAGCTTAGGGGGACGGACTGAAGCTTTCTTT.

This clone appeared once. The chain combines TRBV7-2 with TRBJ2-1, with D possibly being TRBD2 (6 bases). The CDR3 totals 13 residues. Per the germline V gene, CDR1 is SGHTA and CDR2 is FQGNSA. V was shortened by 8 bases and J by 1 base, with 9 bases between the two germline ends. In nucleotides, the CDR3 is TGTGCCAGCCGCGGGGTTTCCTACAATGAGCAGTTCTTC. It specifies CASRGVSYNEQFF.

The gene calls are TRBV7-9 and TRBJ1-1, with D unclear. The V end lost 2 bases, the J end lost 4 bases, and 8 bases lay between the germline ends. CDR1 and CDR2 from the germline V gene are SEHNR and FQNEAQ (reference sequence). The CDR3 sequence is 13 residues long. In DNA form, the CDR3 reads TGTGCCAGCAGCTTATTGGAGACCACTGAAGCTTTCTTT. It yields the protein CASSLLETTEAFF.

This clone was observed once. This chain connects TRBV29-1 to TRBJ1-1; no clear D gene. Trimming took off 3 bases at V and 1 base at J, with 9 bases between the two ends. The V gene's germline CDR1 is SQVTM and CDR2 ANQGSEA. CDR3 length equals 13 residues. This CDR3 is CSVDDHPNTEAFF. The CDR3 bases are TGCAGCGTTGATGATCACCCGAACACTGAAGCTTTCTTT.

The V call is TRBV19, the J call TRBJ1-5, with a possible D match to TRBD1 (6 bases). CDR3 length equals 14 residues. Trimming removed 6 bases at V and 5 bases at J, with 14 bases between. Germline V gene data show CDR1 as LNHDA and CDR2 as SQIVND (reference sequence). The CDR3 DNA reads as TGTGCCAGTAGCTCCAGACAGGTCGATCAGCCCCAGCATTTT. Amino acid sequence: CASSSRQVDQPQHF.

The V gene is TRBV28, the J gene TRBJ2-4; D is uncertain. CDR1 is MDHEN and CDR2 is SYDVKM in the germline V gene. V was clipped by 5 bases and J by 1 base, with 12 bases between them. The CDR3 consists of 15 residues. CDR3 sequence reads: CASSPGSLAKNIQYF. For the CDR3, the DNA is TGTGCCAGCAGTCCCGGGTCCCTGGCCAAAAACATTCAGTACTTC.

J is TRBJ2-5 and V is TRBV7-2, with 7 bases fitting TRBD2. The CDR3 covers 14 residues. Germline V lookup: CDR1 SGHTA, CDR2 FQGNSA. J lost 4 bases, V lost 3 bases, and 5 bases had no gene match. This CDR3 is CASSFLAETETQYF. The CDR3 DNA reads as TGTGCCAGCAGCTTTCTAGCGGAGACAGAGACCCAGTACTTC. The whole variable domain, filled in from reference TRBV7-2 and TRBJ2-5, reads GAGVSQSPSNKVTEKGKDVELRCDPISGHTALYWYRQSLGQGLEFLIYFQGNSAPDKSGLPSDRFSAERTGGSVSTLTIQRTQQEDSAVYLCASSFLAETETQYFGPGTRLLVL.

The V call is TRBV28, the J call TRBJ1-6; D gene unclear. CDR3 size: 14 residues. Trimming cost V 3 bases and J 6 bases, with 9 bases left between them. From germline, CDR1 is MDHEN and CDR2 SYDVKM. CDR3 coding DNA: TGTGCCAGCAGTTTGGGTCAGACTAATTCACCCCTCCACTTT. It yields the protein CASSLGQTNSPLHF.

The chain couples TRBV7-2 to TRBJ1-2; D gene unclear. Germline loops: CDR1 SGHTA, CDR2 FQGNSA. The CDR3 covers 16 residues. V was clipped by 1 base and J by 10 bases, with 22 bases between them. The CDR3 region is CASSLEGLGRSGVYTF. For the CDR3, the DNA is TGTGCCAGCAGCTTAGAGGGTTTGGGTCGGAGCGGAGTCTACACCTTC.

The chain joins TRBV5-6 to TRBJ2-7; a weak D match, TRBD2 (5 bases). Deletions cut 0 bases from V and 6 bases from J, with 10 bases between. The CDR3 has 13 amino acids. CDR1 is SGHDT and CDR2 is YYEEEE in the germline V gene. The CDR3 DNA is TGTGCCAGCAGCTTGGTGGGGAGCAGCGAGCAGTACTTC. Translating gives CASSLVGSSEQYF.

The rearrangement joins TRBV5-4 to TRBJ1-1, with D hard to call. Germline V gene sequence: CDR1 SGHNT, CDR2 YYREEE (reference sequence). The V end lost 0 bases, the J end lost 4 bases, and 7 bases lay between the germline ends. There are 13 residues in the CDR3. For the CDR3, the DNA is TGTGCCAGCAGCTTGGGGGGTCGCACTGAAGCTTTCTTT. It yields the protein CASSLGGRTEAFF.

The J gene is TRBJ2-2, the V gene TRBV25-1; possibly TRBD2 for D (7 bases). V was shortened by 7 bases and J by 7 bases, with 16 bases between the two germline ends. CDR1 MGHDK and CDR2 SYGVNS come from the germline V gene. CDR3 length equals 14 residues. The CDR3 coding sequence is TGTGCCAGCACCTGGGGGGGGGCGGTCGGGGAGCTGTTTTTT. It specifies CASTWGGAVGELFF.

J is TRBJ2-5 and V is TRBV5-1; D might be TRBD1 or TRBD2, each matching 5 bases. CDR1 is SGHRS and CDR2 is YFSETQ in the germline V gene. CDR3 length: 16 amino acids. Trimming took 4 bases from V and 4 from J, leaving 20 bases between them. The CDR3 DNA reads as TGCGCCAGCAGCCTGGTAGGGACCTTAATTGGAGAGACCCAGTACTTC. Protein product: CASSLVGTLIGETQYF.

This chain uses TRBV13 with TRBJ2-1; D is ambiguous. Looked up from germline, CDR1 is PRHDT and CDR2 is FYEKMQ (reference sequence). The CDR3 covers 16 residues. V lost 0 bases, J lost 2 bases, and 11 bases lay in between. CDR3 DNA sequence: TGTGCCAGCAGCTTAGGTCGGCTAGTCGCCTACAATGAGCAGTTCTTC. Translation gives CASSLGRLVAYNEQFF. Together with reference TRBV13 and TRBJ2-1, the CDR3 gives the full variable domain: AAGVIQSPRHLIKEKRETATLKCYPIPRHDTVYWYQQGPGQDPQFLISFYEKMQSDKGSIPDRFSAQQFSDYHSELNMSSLELGDSALYFCASSLGRLVAYNEQFFGPGTRLTVL.

This clone was seen a few times. The chain uses TRBV9 and TRBJ2-3; the D gene could be TRBD1 or TRBD2 (6 bases each). In germline, CDR1 is SGDLS, CDR2 YYNGEE. The CDR3 consists of 14 residues. The V and J ends lost 0 bases and 8 bases respectively, with 13 bases between them. The CDR3 DNA reads TGTGCCAGCAGCGTAGGGGGGGCAGGTGTTACGCAGTATTTT. This translates into CASSVGGAGVTQYF.

The CDR3 region is CASIPGSRAEEKLFF. CDR3 DNA: TGTGCCAGCATCCCTGGGAGCAGGGCGGAAGAAAAACTGTTTTTT. The V and J genes are TRBV2 and TRBJ1-4; maybe TRBD1 (5 bases). The ends were cut back, 7 bases at V and 8 bases at J, with 20 bases in the middle. This CDR3 is 15 amino acids long. Looked up from germline, CDR1 is SNHLY and CDR2 is FYNNEI.

V and J are TRBV7-2 and TRBJ1-2; 8 nucleotides agree with TRBD1. The CDR3 runs to 14 residues. After removal of 5 bases from V and 8 bases from J, the junction contained 10 bases not matched to a gene. In germline, CDR1 is SGHTA, CDR2 FQGNSA. The CDR3 DNA sequence: TGTGCCAGCAGCGGCCGACAGGGGACGAAAGGCTACACCTTC. It codes for CASSGRQGTKGYTF.

This clone was recorded once. This rearrangement joins TRBV5-8 to TRBJ2-5, with D uncertain. V was pared by 8 bases and J by 1 base, with 15 bases between. The CDR3 loop spans 14 amino acids. Germline CDR1 and CDR2: SGHTS and YDEGEE. The DNA for the CDR3 is TGTGCCAGTACCTCGGGCTTCAGCCAAGAGACCCAGTACTTC. As protein: CASTSGFSQETQYF.

This clone showed up just a few times. The sample has other DNA sequences that encode this CDR3 too. This sequence joins TRBV7-9 and TRBJ2-2; no clear D gene. V was clipped by 5 bases and J by 6 bases, with 4 bases between them. In germline, CDR1 is SEHNR, CDR2 FQNEAQ (reference sequence). This CDR3 region has 11 residues. CDR3 in amino acids: CASSPPGELFF. For the CDR3, the DNA is TGTGCCAGCAGCCCACCCGGGGAGCTGTTTTTT. Complete variable domain (other parts from reference TRBV7-9 and TRBJ2-2): DTGVSQNPRHKITKRGQNVTFRCDPISEHNRLYWYRQTLGQGPEFLTYFQNEAQLEKSRLLSDRFSAERPKGSFSTLEIQRTEQGDSAMYLCASSPPGELFFGEGSRLTVL.

The gene calls are TRBV7-2 and TRBJ1-1, with D perhaps TRBD1 (5 bases). The CDR3 runs 14 residues. V lost 5 bases and J 3 bases, leaving 13 bases between the germline ends. The germline V gene has CDR1 SGHTA and CDR2 FQGNSA. DNA of the CDR3: TGTGCCAGCAGCCTAAGTAGGGGTGACACTGAAGCTTTCTTT. This gives the protein CASSLSRGDTEAFF.